Described below is a single TCR beta chain sequence and its context. The data derive from a study of blood T cells in healthy people across ages. Deletions cut 0 bases from V and 0 bases from J, with 5 bases between. This CDR3 spans 15 amino acids. The germline CDR1 and CDR2 sequences are MDHEN and SYDVKM. Primers used in a second PCR of about 7 to 12 cycles were a sample-barcoded 5' primer and a J-beta primer mix. Each TCR beta cDNA got a 12-nucleotide random molecular identifier. TCRdb reprocessed the 5' RACE reads via MiXCR and lists one record per CDR3 protein. The table has fewer than 600,000 distinct CDR3 sequences, around a quarter seen once; the top ten hold approximately 3.5%. The same data also contributed to another study, on T cells of mothers and their children. That study reports: Donors were a few healthy Caucasian mothers and their six children. M1S, a second-PCR primer, added sample barcodes and 2-4 random nucleotides. Whether pairs are related or unrelated, thymic selection shapes their TCR recombination output in much the same way.

The gene calls are TRBV28 and TRBJ1-4, with D maybe TRBD1 (5 bases). Sequencing was performed on blood. This TCR came from a boy aged 2 to 10 in good health. This chain's CDR3 is CASSLWGATNEKLFF. The CDR3 DNA is TGTGCCAGCAGTTTATGGGGGGCAACTAATGAAAAACTGTTTTTT. Full variable domain (missing parts from reference TRBV28 and TRBJ1-4): DVKVTQSSRYLVKRTGEKVFLECVQDMDHENMFWYRQDPGLGLRLIYFSYDVKMKEKGDIPEGYSVSREKKERFSLILESASTNQTSMYLCASSLWGATNEKLFFGSGTQLSVL.